What follows are 20 T cell receptor beta chains derived from one specimen sequenced in a study of tumor and adjacent non-tumor tissue in lung cancer. The library came from three nested PCR rounds adapted from ARM-PCR protocols. TCRdb recomputed calls from the multiplex PCR reads with MiXCR, one row per CDR3 protein. Among approximately 100,000 distinct CDR3 sequences, about 64% were seen once, and the ten largest hold 19%. The template was RNA from unsorted bulk tissue. Distant lung tissue was collected more than 3 cm away from the tumor edge. The sample taken for sequencing was distant non-tumor lung tissue. The receptors here all came from a man aged 55 to 70 with non-small cell lung cancer.

This clonotype has a count of ten or more. This rearrangement joins TRBV12-3 or TRBV12-4 to TRBJ2-7, with a weak D call TRBD1 (6 bases). This CDR3 is 15 amino acids long. V dropped 6 bases and J dropped 5 bases, with 20 bases sitting between them. The CDR3 sequence: CASSVYRGYRNEQYF. The DNA of the CDR3 is TGTGCCAGCAGCGTTTATAGGGGGTACAGAAACGAGCAGTACTTC.

This chain links TRBV4-3 with TRBJ2-3; tentative D call: TRBD2 (6 bases). Germline assignment: CDR1 LGHNA and CDR2 YSLEER. The CDR3 contains 14 residues. Trimming removed 9 bases from V and 5 bases from J, with 18 bases in between. The CDR3 DNA reads TGCGCCAGTAGCTGGGAAGCGGGCATAGATACGCAGTATTTT. Translated, it gives CASSWEAGIDTQYF.

In the case of this clonotype: One end of the junction varies from germline; a read error may be responsible. The chain couples TRBV12-3 or TRBV12-4 to TRBJ1-6; 11 nucleotides match TRBD1. This CDR3 has 15 amino acids. DNA for the CDR3: TGCGCCAGCAGTCAAGGGACAGGGGGTAAATCACCCCTCCACTTT. This encodes CASSQGTGGKSPLHF.

Regarding this clonotype: This may come from a read error, since a much larger clone is one base off. This likely comes from a read error, as the CDR3 has no conserved phenylalanine or tryptophan at its end. This sequence joins TRBV20-1 and TRBJ2-1, with TRBD1 matching 8 bases. The CDR3 loop spans 14 amino acids. The V segment lost 4 bases and the J segment 2 bases; nucleotides outside the gene matches: 4. Germline V lookup: CDR1 DFQATT, CDR2 SNEGSKA (reference sequence). CDR3: CSATRQGPYNEQFL. The CDR3 bases are TGCAGTGCTACAAGACAGGGGCCCTACAATGAGCAGTTCTTA.

This clonotype was observed a single time. This may stem from a read error, because a much larger clone lies one nucleotide away. The V and J genes are TRBV21-1 and TRBJ1-4; TRBD1, the D gene given by the table, was not confirmed from the DNA. TRBV21-1 is a known pseudogene. The CDR3 spans 15 residues. This CDR3 is CAISKVEGPDEKLFF. The CDR3 coding sequence is TGTGCCATCAGCAAGGTAGAGGGGCCGGATGAAAAACTGTTTTTT.

The chain has TRBV28 and TRBJ2-7, with D unclear. The CDR3 totals 12 residues. Germline V gives CDR1 MDHEN, CDR2 SYDVKM. V lost 5 bases, J lost 3 bases, and 8 bases lay in between. The CDR3 nucleotides are TGTGCCAGCAGTATATCCCTCTACGAGCAGTACTTC. Encoded protein: CASSISLYEQYF.

This clonotype was counted between two and nine times. A much larger clone is a single base away; this may be a read error. The gene calls are TRBV7-8 and TRBJ2-1, with D perhaps matching TRBD1 (6 bases). Germline V CDR1 and CDR2: SGHVS, FQNEAQ. The V end was cut by 2 bases, the J end by 2 bases, with 10 bases between. The CDR3 extends over 15 amino acids. Here the CDR3 reads CASSLPGTTYNEQFF. CDR3 nucleotides: TGTGCCAGCAGCTTACCCGGGACAACCTACAATGAGCAGTTCTTC.

The sample holds many counts of this clonotype. V and J are TRBV5-6 and TRBJ1-5; TRBD1 is a possible D gene (5 bases). Germline V gene sequence: CDR1 SGHDT, CDR2 YYEEEE. The CDR3 loop spans 14 amino acids. Between the trimmed V and J ends, which lost 1 base and 7 bases, there was a span of 12 bases. The CDR3 loop reads CASSLRGSGQPQHF. The CDR3 DNA reads TGTGCCAGCAGCTTGAGGGGCTCGGGGCAGCCCCAGCATTTT.

A note on this clonotype: A much larger clone differs by one base, so this may be a read error. The gene calls are TRBV20-1 and TRBJ2-5; D uncertain. CDR1 and CDR2 (germline): DFQATT, SNEGSKA (reference sequence). This CDR3 has 15 amino acids. The CDR3 nucleotides are TGCAGTGCTAGAGATAAAGGGCAGCCCCAAGAGACCCATTACTTC. It codes for CSARDKGQPQETHYF.

The V gene is TRBV19, the J gene TRBJ2-3; the D gene is possibly TRBD2 (5 bases). Per germline, CDR1 LNHDA and CDR2 SQIVND (reference sequence). This CDR3 spans 17 amino acids. Trimming removed 0 bases from V and 0 bases from J, with 13 bases in between. The CDR3 DNA sequence: TGTGCCAGTAGTATAGACCCAACTAGACGGAGCACAGATACGCAGTATTTT. This translates into CASSIDPTRRSTDTQYF. The full variable domain, its missing parts supplied by reference TRBV19 and TRBJ2-3, is DGGITQSPKYLFRKEGQNVTLSCEQNLNHDAMYWYRQDPGQGLRLIYYSQIVNDFQKGDIAEGYSVSREKKESFPLTVTSAQKNPTAFYLCASSIDPTRRSTDTQYFGPGTRLTVL.

V gene TRBV6-5 combines with J gene TRBJ1-4, with D unclear. Germline V gene sequence: CDR1 MNHEY, CDR2 SVGAGI. Trimming removed 3 bases from V and 6 bases from J, with 14 bases in between. CDR3 length: 15 residues. As DNA, the CDR3 is TGTGCCAGCAGTTATTTCGGGATAACAGATGAAAAACTGTTTTTT. This sequence encodes CASSYFGITDEKLFF.

Remarks on this clonotype: A much larger clonotype is one base distant, so this may be a read error. This chain uses TRBV6-6 with TRBJ2-1; TRBD1 matches at 7 bases. Germline CDR1 is MNHNY and CDR2 is SVGAGI (reference sequence). V was clipped by 6 bases and J by 7 bases; unmatched bases: 9. The length of the CDR3 is 14 residues. The CDR3 protein is CASREQGIRNEQFF. The CDR3 DNA reads as TGTGCCAGCAGGGAACAGGGGATAAGAAATGAGCAGTTCTTC.

V usage is TRBV7-9 and J usage is TRBJ2-4; D may match TRBD1 or TRBD2 (5 bases each). There are 12 residues in the CDR3. V was shortened by 0 bases and J by 15 bases, with 12 bases between the two germline ends. CDR1 and CDR2 (germline): SEHNR, FQNEAQ (reference sequence). The CDR3, as DNA: TGTGCCAGCAGCTTAGCAAAAGGGGACGTGTACTTC. It encodes CASSLAKGDVYF.

With regard to this clonotype: A much larger clone differs from this one at a single base, so this may be a read error. V and J are TRBV5-4 and TRBJ2-1; D remains unclear. The CDR3 is made up of 16 amino acids. V was cut by 4 bases and J by 2 bases, with 16 bases left in between. The germline CDR1 and CDR2 sequences are SGHNT and YYREEE (reference sequence). CDR3 DNA: TGTGCCAGCAGCCTTAGCTGGAGCCGCGCCTACAATGAGCAGTTCTTC. Translating it yields CASSLSWSRAYNEQFF.

This clonotype was seen a single time. At one end, the junction sequence differs from germline, possibly due to a read error. The chain uses TRBV20-1 and TRBJ2-1, with 7 bases fitting TRBD2. This CDR3 comprises 15 residues. CDR1 is DFQATT and CDR2 is SNEGSKA in the germline V gene (reference sequence). For the CDR3, the DNA is TGCAGTCCTAGAGATGCGGATAGGGACTACAATAAGCAGTCCTTC. This codes for CSPRDADRDYNKQSF.

The chain has TRBV5-4 and TRBJ2-5, with 8 bases lining up with TRBD2. Germline-derived CDR1 and CDR2 are SGHNT and YYREEE (reference sequence). The CDR3 loop spans 13 amino acids. J lost 5 bases, V lost 7 bases, and 7 bases had no gene match. The CDR3 coding sequence is TGTGCCAGCGGCCCGGGACTAGATGAGACCCAGTACTTC. It specifies CASGPGLDETQYF.

This clonotype has a handful of counts. With a much larger clone just one base away, this may be a read error. The rearrangement joins TRBV6-6 to TRBJ1-4; the D is unclear. Germline values: CDR1 MNHNY, CDR2 SVGAGI (reference sequence). The CDR3 runs 13 residues. Trimming cost V 4 bases and J 2 bases, with 5 bases left between them. CDR3 sequence: CASSFMTNEKLFF. DNA of the CDR3: TGTGCCAGCAGTTTTATGACTAATGAAAAACTGTTTTTT.

This clonotype appeared a few times. At one boundary the junction diverges from the germline segment, which might be a read error. CDR3 amino acids: CASTLDRGFYEQYF. In DNA, the CDR3 is TGCGCCAGCACCTTGGACAGGGGATTCTACGAGCAGTACTTC. The J gene is TRBJ2-7, the V gene TRBV5-1; 9 bases are shared with TRBD1. CDR1 SGHRS and CDR2 YFSETQ come from the germline V gene. This CDR3 is built from 14 residues.

This clonotype came up many times. The chain joins TRBV7-8 to TRBJ2-5; 8 bases are shared with TRBD2. CDR3 length: 17 amino acids. The V gene end was trimmed by 2 bases and the J gene end by 4 bases; junction bases not matched to a gene: 12. Germline CDR1 is SGHVS and CDR2 is FQNEAQ. DNA for the CDR3: TGTGCCAGCAGCTTAAGGTCGGACACTAGCGGAAGAGAGACCCAGTACTTC. Translated: CASSLRSDTSGRETQYF.

This clonotype was recorded at least ten times. The chain uses TRBV5-4 and TRBJ2-3; TRBD1 matches at 9 bases. The CDR3 sequence is 14 residues long. CDR1 SGHNT and CDR2 YYREEE come from the germline V gene (reference sequence). Trimming took 2 bases from V and 4 from J; bases not matched to a gene: 2. CDR3 loop: CASSFGTGPDTQYF. The DNA for the CDR3 is TGTGCCAGCAGCTTTGGGACAGGGCCAGATACGCAGTATTTT.